The following is a TCR beta chain sequence with its context. The antigen remains undetermined. This sample is part of a study of T cells after yellow fever vaccination. Study-wide results and limits: At 95% to 98% for CD4 and 88% for CD8, most primary-vaccination clones showed up again after the booster. Compared with primary, the secondary response was weaker and peaked at day 5, not 15.

TCR cDNA was made by 5'RACE template switching, adding a universal primer site and UMIs. TCRdb independently ran MiXCR on the 5' RACE reads; one entry per CDR3 protein. This sample yields some 99,000 distinct CDR3 sequences, of which approximately 6.3% are seen a single time; about two fifths belongs to the top ten. This receptor was identified in a man aged 18 to 35 who received the YFV17D yellow fever vaccine. The material was CD8+ T cells sorted from PBMCs, obtained 10 days after the yellow fever booster vaccination.

CDR3 nucleotides: TGTGCCAGCAGCGGCACAGGGACCTTATACAATGAGCAGTTCTTC. It yields the protein CASSGTGTLYNEQFF. The chain couples TRBV11-2 to TRBJ2-1, with D possibly TRBD1 on 6 matching bases. Trimming stripped 5 bases from V and 4 bases from J, with 15 bases between. In germline, CDR1 is SGHAT, CDR2 FQNNGV. This CDR3 contains 15 residues.